Here is one T cell receptor (beta chain) with its context. Losses at the gene ends were 8 bases for V and 0 bases for J; bases not matched to a gene: 9. CDR3 size: 15 residues. Looked up from germline, CDR1 is SGHRS and CDR2 is YFSETQ. This record comes from a study of T cell changes during pregnancy in multiple sclerosis. Data came from immunoSEQ multiplex PCR; TCRdb stores just in-frame clones and leaves some out. Among about 86,000 clones listed, more than 85% were seen once. V gene TRBV5-1 combines with J gene TRBJ1-1; 8 bases match TRBD1. The TCR originated in a female donor in good health, enrolled as a control in a pregnancy study. The sequencing here drew on peripheral blood, taken in the first trimester of pregnancy. The CDR3 DNA follows: TGCGCCAGTTTTCAGGGGGCTAATATGAACACTGAAGCTTTCTTT. As protein: CASFQGANMNTEAFF.